The 28 T cell receptor beta chains presented below share a single source sample, sequenced in a study of identifying expanded T cells in peripheral blood. Profiling relied on immunoSEQ multiplex PCR, and the TCRdb table lists in-frame clones only, not all of them. Among about 78,000 clones, roughly 81% were seen once, and the ten largest hold approximately 18%. Material: blood. These receptors were collected from a person aged 18 to 75 in good health.

The gene calls are TRBV10-3 and TRBJ1-1; D is undetermined. The CDR3 spans 14 residues. CDR1 is ENHRY and CDR2 is SYGVKD in the germline V gene. V lost 2 bases and J lost 1, with 8 bases in between. DNA of the CDR3: TGTGCCATCAGTGAGAAACAGAAGAACACTGAAGCTTTCTTT. Translation: CAISEKQKNTEAFF.

This sequence joins TRBV5-8 and TRBJ1-3; the D gene is possibly TRBD1 (5 bases). The CDR3 runs to 15 residues. Germline loops: CDR1 SGHTS, CDR2 YDEGEE. V lost 3 bases and J 4 bases, leaving 14 bases between the germline ends. The CDR3 is CASSSGTGPGNTIYF. CDR3 in DNA: TGTGCCAGCAGCTCCGGGACCGGGCCCGGAAACACCATATATTTT. Variable domain in full (rest from reference TRBV5-8 and TRBJ1-3): EAGVTQSPTHLIKTRGQQATLRCSPISGHTSVYWYQQALGLGLQFLLWYDEGEERNRGNFPPRFSGRQFPNYSSELNVNALELEDSALYLCASSSGTGPGNTIYFGEGSWLTVV.

The rearrangement joins TRBV5-8 to TRBJ2-7; D unresolved. This CDR3 contains 13 residues. Trimming left V 3 bases short and J 2 bases short, with 9 bases between. Germline V lookup: CDR1 SGHTS, CDR2 YDEGEE. Here the CDR3 reads CASSYAGAYEQYF. The CDR3 DNA reads TGTGCCAGCAGCTACGCCGGTGCCTACGAGCAGTACTTC.

The gene calls are TRBV20-1 and TRBJ2-1; D unresolved. The CDR3 is 11 residues long. Germline V gene sequence: CDR1 DFQATT, CDR2 SNEGSKA (reference sequence). Deletions cut 6 bases from V and 2 bases from J, with 5 bases between. The CDR3 protein is CSASPYNEQFF. CDR3 nucleotide sequence: TGCAGTGCCTCACCCTACAATGAGCAGTTCTTC.

This clone was observed once. V usage is TRBV6-6 and J usage is TRBJ1-1; D call uncertain. Per the germline V gene, CDR1 is MNHNY and CDR2 is SVGAGI (reference sequence). With 4 bases removed from V and 0 bases from J, the gap between germline ends came to 6 bases. The CDR3 has 13 amino acids. CDR3 amino acids: CASSLTLNTEAFF. The CDR3 coding sequence is TGTGCCAGCAGTTTGACACTGAACACTGAAGCTTTCTTT.

The chain combines TRBV30 with TRBJ1-5, with D maybe TRBD1 (5 bases). V shed 1 base and J shed 7 bases, with 14 bases lying between them. The CDR3 sequence is 14 residues long. Germline V gene lookup returns CDR1 GTSNPN and CDR2 SVGIG (reference sequence). The CDR3 reads CAWSGDSSRQPQHF. Written as DNA, the CDR3 is TGTGCCTGGAGTGGAGACAGTTCGAGGCAGCCCCAGCATTTT.

The chain has TRBV13 and TRBJ2-2; 8 nucleotides agree with TRBD1. Per germline, CDR1 PRHDT and CDR2 FYEKMQ (reference sequence). The CDR3 loop spans 12 amino acids. Trimming cost V 9 bases and J 5 bases; bases outside gene matches: 2. The CDR3 DNA reads as TGTGCCAGTCAGGGGGCAACCGGGGAGCTGTTTTTT. Translating gives CASQGATGELFF.

CDR3 sequence reads: CASSLDRGGNGYTF. DNA of the CDR3: TGTGCCAGCAGTTTAGACAGGGGGGGCAATGGCTACACCTTC. The chain has TRBV27 and TRBJ1-2; 9 nucleotides match TRBD1. With 2 bases clipped from V and 6 bases from J, the junction kept 4 bases outside the gene matches. This CDR3 is built from 14 residues. CDR1 is MNHEY, CDR2 SMNVEV, per germline (reference sequence).

The chain has TRBV6-1 and TRBJ2-1, with D perhaps matching TRBD1 or TRBD2 (5 bases each). Trimming left V 5 bases short and J 1 base short, with 15 bases between. CDR1 is MNHNS and CDR2 is SASEGT in the germline V gene. The CDR3 runs to 16 residues. CDR3 bases: TGTGCCAGCAGTCAAGAACCGGGACGGTCCTACAATGAGCAGTTCTTC. It encodes CASSQEPGRSYNEQFF.

The rearrangement uses TRBV5-1 and TRBJ1-2, with D perhaps TRBD1 (5 bases). V lost 0 bases and J 4 bases, leaving 10 bases between the germline ends. In germline, CDR1 is SGHRS, CDR2 YFSETQ. CDR3 length: 14 amino acids. The CDR3, as DNA: TGCGCCAGCAGCTTGGCCGAGGGGTTCTATGGCTACACCTTC. Translation: CASSLAEGFYGYTF.

The chain is built from TRBV19 and TRBJ2-3; 10 positions agree with TRBD2. Trimming cost V 7 bases and J 4 bases; bases outside gene matches: 5. Germline V gives CDR1 LNHDA, CDR2 SQIVND (reference sequence). This CDR3 has 14 residues. The chain's CDR3 is CASKRLAGADTQYF. The CDR3 DNA reads TGTGCCAGTAAACGGCTAGCGGGGGCAGATACGCAGTATTTT.

This clone was found a few times. The rearrangement links TRBV6-1 to TRBJ1-1; 10 nucleotides match TRBD1. The V gene end was trimmed by 4 bases and the J gene end by 5 bases; junction bases not matched to a gene: 4. This CDR3 region has 14 residues. Germline V gene data show CDR1 as MNHNS and CDR2 as SASEGT. CDR3 in DNA: TGTGCCAGCAGTGTGGACAGGGGGGGGACTGAAGCTTTCTTT. Amino acid sequence: CASSVDRGGTEAFF.

The table lists this clone with a count of one. The chain joins TRBV14 to TRBJ1-4; maybe TRBD1 (5 bases). The CDR3 is 17 amino acids. Trimming removed 2 bases at V and 4 bases at J, with 17 bases between. Germline V gene sequence: CDR1 SGHDN, CDR2 FVKESK. The CDR3 region has the DNA TGTGCCAGCAGCCAACCGACAGCCTCGGCTCATAATGAAAAACTGTTTTTT. Amino acid sequence: CASSQPTASAHNEKLFF.

The V gene is TRBV7-2, the J gene TRBJ2-7; 9 bases are shared with TRBD1. The V gene end was trimmed by 5 bases and the J gene end by 6 bases; junction bases not matched to a gene: 14. Per germline, CDR1 SGHTA and CDR2 FQGNSA. CDR3 length: 16 amino acids. Here the CDR3 reads CASSPITQTGGGEQYF. For the CDR3, the DNA is TGTGCCAGCAGCCCCATCACTCAAACAGGGGGCGGCGAGCAGTACTTC.

This clone occurred once. V usage is TRBV20-1 and J usage is TRBJ2-5; D ambiguous. CDR1 is DFQATT and CDR2 is SNEGSKA in the germline V gene (reference sequence). V lost 4 bases, J lost 5 bases, and 5 bases lay in between. The length of the CDR3 is 10 residues. The CDR3 sequence is CSATRETQYF. CDR3 in DNA: TGCAGTGCTACACGGGAGACCCAGTACTTC.

The chain recombines TRBV7-3 with TRBJ2-5; D is perhaps TRBD1 (5 bases). The CDR3 is 13 amino acids. Trimming stripped 2 bases from V and 3 bases from J, with 7 bases between. Germline V gene sequence: CDR1 SGHTA, CDR2 FQGTGA. The CDR3 reads CASSLQGKETQYF. The DNA of the CDR3 is TGTGCCAGCAGCTTACAGGGTAAAGAGACCCAGTACTTC. The variable domain in full, with the rest retrieved from reference TRBV7-3 and TRBJ2-5, is GAGVSQTPSNKVTEKGKYVELRCDPISGHTALYWYRQSLGQGPEFLIYFQGTGAADDSGLPNDRFFAVRPEGSVSTLKIQRTERGDSAVYLCASSLQGKETQYFGPGTRLLVL.

The genes are TRBV5-4 and TRBJ2-3; TRBD1 matches 9 bases. Unmatched junction bases numbered 9, after V lost 4 bases and J lost 6 bases. The CDR3 is 15 amino acids. Germline CDR1 and CDR2: SGHNT and YYREEE (reference sequence). In nucleotides, the CDR3 is TGTGCCAGCAGCATTACAGGGGGCCTTACTGATACGCAGTATTTT. This encodes CASSITGGLTDTQYF. Supplemented by reference TRBV5-4 and TRBJ2-3, the full variable domain reads ETGVTQSPTHLIKTRGQQVTLRCSSQSGHNTVSWYQQALGQGPQFIFQYYREEENGRGNFPPRFSGLQFPNYSSELNVNALELDDSALYLCASSITGGLTDTQYFGPGTRLTVL.

The V gene is TRBV9, the J gene TRBJ2-5, with D possibly being TRBD2 (5 bases). CDR3 length equals 15 residues. The germline V gene has CDR1 SGDLS and CDR2 YYNGEE. V was trimmed by 0 bases and J by 2 bases, leaving 11 bases between them. The CDR3 here is CASSVGPGNQETQYF. CDR3 coding DNA: TGTGCCAGCAGCGTAGGCCCCGGGAATCAAGAGACCCAGTACTTC.

The gene calls are TRBV11-1 and TRBJ2-2; tentative D call: TRBD1 (6 bases). CDR3 length: 15 amino acids. Trimming left V 2 bases short and J 1 base short, with 8 bases between. CDR1 and CDR2 (germline): SGHAT, FQDESV (reference sequence). For the CDR3, the DNA is TGTGCCAGCAGCTTATGGACAGAGAACACCGGGGAGCTGTTTTTT. Translated, it gives CASSLWTENTGELFF.

The chain joins TRBV27 to TRBJ1-4; TRBD1 is a possible D gene (5 bases). Trimming removed 3 bases at V and 1 base at J, with 18 bases between. Looked up from germline, CDR1 is MNHEY and CDR2 is SMNVEV (reference sequence). This CDR3 is built from 18 residues. In nucleotides, the CDR3 is TGTGCCAGCAGTTTTGGAGGGATATTGGGGGGAACTAATGAAAAACTGTTTTTT. Its translation is CASSFGGILGGTNEKLFF.

The chain combines TRBV15 with TRBJ2-5; D is perhaps TRBD1 (6 bases). V gave up 3 bases and J gave up 2 bases, with 10 bases separating them. Germline assignment: CDR1 LNHNV and CDR2 YYDKDF (reference sequence). The CDR3 is made up of 14 amino acids. In nucleotides, the CDR3 is TGTGCCACCAGCAGTACAGGGCGACAAGAGACCCAGTACTTC. Encoded protein: CATSSTGRQETQYF.

The chain links TRBV28 to TRBJ2-5; D is undetermined. Deletions cut 2 bases from V and 1 base from J, with 11 bases between. Germline V gives CDR1 MDHEN, CDR2 SYDVKM. CDR3 length: 15 residues. The CDR3 DNA reads TGTGCCAGCAGTTTAGCCCCGCTTGGCCAAGAGACCCAGTACTTC. Protein product: CASSLAPLGQETQYF.

The chain has TRBV6-1 and TRBJ2-5, with TRBD1 as a possible D gene (6 bases). CDR1 and CDR2 from the germline V gene are MNHNS and SASEGT. V lost 4 bases and J 4 bases, leaving 13 bases between the germline ends. The CDR3 totals 14 residues. For the CDR3, the DNA is TGTGCCAGCAGTGTTACAGGGATGGGAGAGACCCAGTACTTC. Amino acid sequence: CASSVTGMGETQYF.

The V and J genes are TRBV19 and TRBJ2-1; 9 nucleotides match TRBD1. CDR1 LNHDA and CDR2 SQIVND come from the germline V gene (reference sequence). V lost 8 bases to trimming and J lost 2 bases; unmatched junction nucleotides: 1. The CDR3 consists of 13 residues. CDR3 sequence: CASGTGPYNEQFF. CDR3 nucleotides: TGTGCCAGTGGGACAGGGCCCTACAATGAGCAGTTCTTC.

J is TRBJ2-7 and V is TRBV5-1; D perhaps matches TRBD2 (6 bases). The V gene's germline CDR1 is SGHRS and CDR2 YFSETQ. Trimming removed 4 bases from V and 0 bases from J, with 17 bases in between. The CDR3 is 16 amino acids. DNA of the CDR3: TGCGCCAGCAGCCGGCACGGGGGTGGGAGCTCCTACGAGCAGTACTTC. Amino acid sequence: CASSRHGGGSSYEQYF.

The J gene is TRBJ2-1, the V gene TRBV29-1, with D possibly matching TRBD1 (5 bases). This CDR3 is built from 13 residues. Per the germline V gene, CDR1 is SQVTM and CDR2 is ANQGSEA. V gave up 7 bases and J gave up 4 bases, with 14 bases separating them. CDR3 residues: CSAPNTGYNEQFF. Written as DNA, the CDR3 is TGCAGCGCCCCGAATACAGGTTACAATGAGCAGTTCTTC.

The chain couples TRBV7-2 to TRBJ1-4; 9 bases are shared with TRBD1. V dropped 5 bases and J dropped 8; count of bases not matched to a gene: 6. Per the germline V gene, CDR1 is SGHTA and CDR2 is FQGNSA. CDR3 length equals 14 residues. CDR3 bases: TGTGCCAGCAGCCCGGGACAGGGATACGAAAAACTGTTTTTT. Its protein is CASSPGQGYEKLFF.

This clone has only a few counts. The chain combines TRBV4-3 with TRBJ2-3; the match to TRBD2 covers 11 bases. The CDR3 extends over 15 amino acids. V shed 4 bases and J 6 bases; nucleotides not matched to a gene: 6. The germline gives CDR1 LGHNA, CDR2 YSLEER. The CDR3 region is CASSPRASGRDTQYF. CDR3 nucleotides: TGCGCCAGCAGCCCTCGGGCTAGCGGGAGGGATACGCAGTATTTT.